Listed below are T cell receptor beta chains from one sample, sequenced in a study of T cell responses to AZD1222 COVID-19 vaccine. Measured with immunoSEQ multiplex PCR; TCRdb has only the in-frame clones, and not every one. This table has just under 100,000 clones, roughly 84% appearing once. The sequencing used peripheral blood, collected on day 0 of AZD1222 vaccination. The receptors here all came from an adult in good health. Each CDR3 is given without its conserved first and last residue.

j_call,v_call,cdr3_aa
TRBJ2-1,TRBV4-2,ASSSSGGNYNEQF
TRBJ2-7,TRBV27,ASSLSPGPTYEQY
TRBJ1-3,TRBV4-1,ASSAWTGEFNTIY
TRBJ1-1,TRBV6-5,ASTRGVNTEAF
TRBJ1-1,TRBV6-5,ASSTGLYGNTEAF
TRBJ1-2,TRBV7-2,ASSFDTGAGGYT
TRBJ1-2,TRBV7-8,ASSYRQDYGYT
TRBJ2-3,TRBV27,ASMGAITDTQY
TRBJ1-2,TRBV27,ASSLTDRTGYT
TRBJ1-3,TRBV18,ASSPRDRAHTIY
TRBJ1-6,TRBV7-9,ASSLSAVRIPLH
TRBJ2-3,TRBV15,ATSRGTGGADTQY
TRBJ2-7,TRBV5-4,ASSRPPPGEQY
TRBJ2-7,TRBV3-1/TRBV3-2,ASSITTDSYEQY
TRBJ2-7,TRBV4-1,ASSLRTLGLPGSGYEQY
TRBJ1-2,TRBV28,ASSLEGYGYT
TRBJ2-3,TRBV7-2,ASSSYSGAGSTDTQY
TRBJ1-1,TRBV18,ASSDSGVSTEAF
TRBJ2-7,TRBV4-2,ASSQDPSGGGEQY
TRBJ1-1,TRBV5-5,ASSWTQNTEAF
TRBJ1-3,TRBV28,ASSFPGNTIY
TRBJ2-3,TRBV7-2,ASSLDRGVNTDTQY
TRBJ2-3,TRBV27,ASSLRGTDTQY
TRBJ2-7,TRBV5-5,ASSFGTSYYEQY
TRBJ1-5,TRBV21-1,ASSNIGQANHYSNQPQH
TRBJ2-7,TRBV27,ASSLAPAYEQY
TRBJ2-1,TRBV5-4,ASSPPEGKNEQF
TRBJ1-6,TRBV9,ASSVEGTWGYNSPLH
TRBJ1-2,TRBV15,ATSRDQANYGYT
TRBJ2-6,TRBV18,ASSPGPASGANVLT
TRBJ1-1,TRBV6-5,ASSFAVNTEAF
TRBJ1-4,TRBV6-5,ASSRYPRVDEKLF
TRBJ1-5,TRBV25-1,ASRPDGSDQPQH
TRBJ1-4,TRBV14,ASSQVSSYNEKLF
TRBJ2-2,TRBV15,ATSRDRSTGELF
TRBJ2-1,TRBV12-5,ASGLIGQGYDEQF
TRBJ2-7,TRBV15,ATSREGLSYEQY
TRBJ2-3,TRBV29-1,SFRTDTDTQY
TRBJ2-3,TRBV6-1,ASSEGLAETDTQY
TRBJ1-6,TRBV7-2,ASSAFPRAPNSPLH
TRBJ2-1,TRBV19,ASSEGLGHANEQF
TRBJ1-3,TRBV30,AWRIRTSGNTIY
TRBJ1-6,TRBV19,ASSIQQQNSPLH
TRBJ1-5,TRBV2,ASSRQGGNQPQH
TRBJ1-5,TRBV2,ASSDSRAQH